Listed here are 28 T cell receptor beta chains from one sample, sequenced in a study of cytomegalovirus exposure and HLA in healthy donors. Both 60 Vbeta primers and 13 Jbeta primers went into the PCR. Libraries were prepared by immunoSEQ multiplex PCR; TCRdb keeps only in-frame clonotypes and omits some of them. The sample consists of around 99,000 clones, approximately 71% of them appearing once. Sequencing was done on a sample of PBMCs. These receptors came from a woman aged 70-85 years in good health and CMV-seropositive.

This rearrangement joins TRBV18 to TRBJ1-5, with TRBD1 as a possible D gene (6 bases). The CDR3 contains 16 residues. V lost 4 bases, J lost 7 bases, and 20 bases lay in between. Germline-derived CDR1 and CDR2 are KGHSH and LQKENI. The CDR3 DNA is TGTGCCAGCTCACGAGTACAGGGAGATGGGGGCCAGCCCCAGCATTTT. This gives the protein CASSRVQGDGGQPQHF.

The rearrangement links TRBV7-2 to TRBJ2-1; D is unclear. CDR1 and CDR2 (germline): SGHTA, FQGNSA. Trimming left V 5 bases short and J 9 bases short, with 14 bases between. The CDR3 covers 13 residues. CDR3 bases: TGTGCCAGCAGCCGGGTCCCTCGGGTTGAGCAGTTCTTC. The encoded protein is CASSRVPRVEQFF.

The chain is built from TRBV19 and TRBJ2-6, with a tentative D call TRBD2 (6 bases). The germline CDR1 and CDR2 sequences are LNHDA and SQIVND (reference sequence). V lost 7 bases and J lost 2, with 12 bases in between. The CDR3 has 15 amino acids. In DNA form, the CDR3 reads TGTGCCAGTATTAAGGGGAGGACTGGGGCCAACGTCCTGACTTTC. Protein sequence: CASIKGRTGANVLTF.

This sequence joins TRBV5-1 and TRBJ1-4; 11 nucleotides line up with TRBD1. The CDR3 extends over 18 amino acids. Unmatched junction bases numbered 6, after V lost 2 bases and J lost 0 bases. Germline V gives CDR1 SGHRS, CDR2 YFSETQ. CDR3 DNA: TGCGCCAGCAGCTTCGGGACAGGGGGAAGTGCAACTAATGAAAAACTGTTTTTT. Translated, it gives CASSFGTGGSATNEKLFF.

This chain links TRBV27 with TRBJ1-4; D may be TRBD1 (6 bases). The CDR3 has 15 amino acids. Germline V lookup: CDR1 MNHEY, CDR2 SMNVEV (reference sequence). Trimming stripped 6 bases from V and 3 bases from J, with 14 bases between. This CDR3 reads CASRLGGAANEKLFF. CDR3 bases: TGTGCCAGCAGACTCGGGGGGGCTGCTAATGAAAAACTGTTTTTT.

This clone was detected only a few times. The genes are TRBV6-5 and TRBJ1-4, with 8 positions matching TRBD1. There are 15 residues in the CDR3. Trimming removed 0 bases from V and 8 bases from J; junction bases left unmatched: 5. CDR1 and CDR2 from the germline V gene are MNHEY and SVGAGI. Written as DNA, the CDR3 is TGTGCCAGCAGTTACTCGACAGGGGACGAAGAAAAACTGTTTTTT. It encodes CASSYSTGDEEKLFF.

The rearrangement joins TRBV2 to TRBJ1-4; TRBD1 might be the D (5 bases). V dropped 1 base and J dropped 8 bases, with 14 bases sitting between them. The CDR3 contains 15 residues. Germline V gene sequence: CDR1 SNHLY, CDR2 FYNNEI. CDR3 DNA sequence: TGTGCCAGCAGTGAAGTCCCGGCAGCAGGGGAAAAACTGTTTTTT. This translates into CASSEVPAAGEKLFF.

The chain employs TRBV29-1 and TRBJ1-2, with D possibly TRBD1 on 5 matching bases. The germline V gene encodes CDR1 SQVTM and CDR2 ANQGSEA. The germline V and J ends were trimmed by 4 bases and 4 bases, with 13 bases remaining between them. This CDR3 has 13 residues. CDR3 in DNA: TGCAGCGTTGGTATACTCGGGGGCTATGGCTACACCTTC. Translation gives CSVGILGGYGYTF.

This chain joins TRBV2 and TRBJ2-7, with D hard to call. CDR3 length: 11 residues. Germline V gives CDR1 SNHLY, CDR2 FYNNEI. With 4 bases removed from V and 5 bases from J, the gap between germline ends came to 6 bases. The DNA of the CDR3 is TGTGCCAGCAGTGGTCTCGACGAGCAGTACTTC. The encoded protein is CASSGLDEQYF.

CDR3 protein: CASSTGTLNSNQPQHF. For the CDR3, the DNA is TGTGCCAGCAGCACTGGGACACTAAATAGCAATCAGCCCCAGCATTTT. The J gene is TRBJ1-5, the V gene TRBV7-8; perhaps TRBD1 as D (6 bases). This CDR3 comprises 16 residues. Trimming stripped 5 bases from V and 0 bases from J, with 14 bases between. From germline, CDR1 is SGHVS and CDR2 FQNEAQ.

The chain joins TRBV7-2 to TRBJ2-7, with D possibly matching TRBD2 (6 bases). Trimming took off 4 bases at V and 7 bases at J, with 8 bases between the two ends. The CDR3 consists of 11 residues. CDR1 and CDR2 from the germline V gene are SGHTA and FQGNSA. The chain's CDR3 is CASSSGLEQYF. DNA of the CDR3: TGTGCCAGCAGCTCGGGACTGGAGCAGTACTTC.

The rearrangement links TRBV11-3 to TRBJ2-3; D remains ambiguous. Germline V CDR1 and CDR2: SGHNT, YENEEA. Trimming left V 1 base short and J 2 bases short, with 4 bases between. The CDR3 sequence is 13 residues long. CDR3 coding DNA: TGTGCCAGCAGCTTAGGTCACACAGATACGCAGTATTTT. Amino acids: CASSLGHTDTQYF. The full variable domain, in which reference TRBV11-3 and TRBJ2-3 provide the parts outside the CDR3, is EAGVVQSPRYKIIEKKQPVAFWCNPISGHNTLYWYLQNLGQGPELLIRYENEEAVDDSQLPKDRFSAERLKGVDSTLKIQPAELGDSAVYLCASSLGHTDTQYFGPGTRLTVL.

This clone occurred once. The chain is built from TRBV7-9 and TRBJ2-5; maybe TRBD2 (6 bases). CDR1 and CDR2 from the germline V gene are SEHNR and FQNEAQ (reference sequence). The CDR3 spans 14 residues. Trimming pared 1 base from V and 5 bases from J, leaving 11 bases between. As DNA, the CDR3 is TGTGCCAGCAGCTTAGGTGTAGGAGGGGAGACCCAGTACTTC. Protein sequence: CASSLGVGGETQYF.

This clone showed up just once. The V gene is TRBV18, the J gene TRBJ1-5, with D tentatively TRBD1 (6 bases). V was trimmed by 2 bases and J by 5 bases, leaving 13 bases between them. The CDR3 has 15 amino acids. Germline lookup yields CDR1 KGHSH and CDR2 LQKENI. CDR3 sequence: CASSPSGQSYQPQHF. The CDR3 region has the DNA TGTGCCAGCTCACCATCCGGACAGTCGTATCAGCCCCAGCATTTT.

The rearrangement joins TRBV30 to TRBJ1-2, with 8 nucleotides matching TRBD1. Per the germline V gene, CDR1 is GTSNPN and CDR2 is SVGIG (reference sequence). The V and J ends lost 4 bases and 8 bases, in that order; junction bases with no gene match: 12. The length of the CDR3 is 14 residues. CDR3 DNA: TGTGCCTGGATGCGGACAGGGAGTGATGGCGGCTACACCTTC. Amino acid sequence: CAWMRTGSDGGYTF.

This clone was detected only once. The genes are TRBV18 and TRBJ1-1; D gene unclear. Trimming shortened V by 2 bases and J by 8 bases, and 12 bases separated the two germline ends. The CDR3 contains 13 residues. CDR1 and CDR2 from the germline V gene are KGHSH and LQKENI. CDR3 bases: TGTGCCAGCTCACCAAACACCCCTCACGAAGCTTTCTTT. Its protein is CASSPNTPHEAFF.

On this clone itself: At one end, the junction sequence differs from germline, possibly due to a read error. The genes are TRBV10-2 and TRBJ1-4, with D hard to call. This CDR3 contains 14 residues. Germline values: CDR1 WSHSY, CDR2 SAAADI. This CDR3 reads CASRAAATNEELFF. The CDR3 nucleotides read TGCGCCAGCAGAGCAGCTGCAACTAATGAAGAACTGTTTTTT.

V is TRBV19 and J is TRBJ1-1; 10 positions agree with TRBD1. The CDR3 runs 11 residues. V gave up 6 bases and J gave up 12 bases; unmatched junction bases: 4. Germline V gene data show CDR1 as LNHDA and CDR2 as SQIVND (reference sequence). CDR3 protein: CASRGQGRPFF. For the CDR3, the DNA is TGTGCCAGTAGGGGACAGGGGAGGCCTTTCTTT.

This chain links TRBV25-1 with TRBJ2-2; 8 nucleotides match TRBD1. V gave up 3 bases and J gave up 5 bases; unmatched junction bases: 14. In germline, CDR1 is MGHDK, CDR2 SYGVNS. The CDR3 runs to 18 residues. The CDR3 sequence is CASSESRTGPAGTGELFF. As DNA, the CDR3 is TGTGCCAGCAGTGAGTCGAGGACAGGGCCCGCCGGAACCGGGGAGCTGTTTTTT.

Concerning this clone itself: A much bigger clone sits one base away, suggesting this may be a read error. This chain links TRBV7-2 with TRBJ1-5, with D tentatively TRBD1 (5 bases). Germline V gives CDR1 SGHTA, CDR2 FQGNSA. There are 13 residues in the CDR3. Trimming cost V 1 base and J 6 bases, with 7 bases left between them. The CDR3 loop reads CASSLGGGQPQHF. CDR3 DNA: TGTGCCAGCAGCTTAGGCGGGGGTCAGCCCCAGCATTTT.

J is TRBJ1-1 and V is TRBV5-1, with 7 bases that match TRBD1. This CDR3 region has 14 residues. CDR1 is SGHRS and CDR2 is YFSETQ in the germline V gene. J was trimmed by 1 base and V by 4 bases; bases with no gene match: 4. CDR3 sequence reads: CASSQGVGNTEAFF. CDR3 nucleotide sequence: TGCGCCAGCAGCCAGGGGGTGGGGAACACTGAAGCTTTCTTT.

The gene calls are TRBV9 and TRBJ1-5; D gene ambiguous. The CDR3 is 15 amino acids. Germline V lookup: CDR1 SGDLS, CDR2 YYNGEE. The V and J ends lost 3 bases and 5 bases respectively, with 15 bases between them. The CDR3 loop is CASSAGGPPDQPQHF. The DNA of the CDR3 is TGTGCCAGCAGCGCCGGCGGTCCCCCCGATCAGCCCCAGCATTTT.

The chain carries TRBV6-5 and TRBJ2-1; 10 positions agree with TRBD2. Per the germline V gene, CDR1 is MNHEY and CDR2 is SVGAGI. The CDR3 runs to 15 residues. Trimming at V came to 2 bases and at J to 9 bases, leaving 7 bases not matched to a gene. This CDR3 reads CASSYERGGRGEQFF. The CDR3 region has the DNA TGTGCCAGCAGTTACGAGCGGGGGGGCAGAGGTGAGCAGTTCTTC.

This clone is a singleton in its sample. The rearrangement uses TRBV4-3 and TRBJ2-1, with 8 bases matching TRBD2. CDR3 length equals 16 residues. The V gene end was trimmed by 4 bases and the J gene end by 5 bases; junction bases not matched to a gene: 10. Germline V lookup: CDR1 LGHNA, CDR2 YSLEER. The DNA of the CDR3 is TGCGCCAGCAGCCCAGAGACCGCGGGGGGTAACAATGAGCAGTTCTTC. Translated, it gives CASSPETAGGNNEQFF.

The chain carries TRBV2 and TRBJ2-2; 11 bases align to TRBD2. The ends lost 6 bases at V and 1 base at J; junction bases unmatched: 7. Germline V gives CDR1 SNHLY, CDR2 FYNNEI. The length of the CDR3 is 17 residues. The CDR3 is CASRLLAGAWNTGELFF. For the CDR3, the DNA is TGTGCCAGCAGGTTACTAGCGGGGGCTTGGAACACCGGGGAGCTGTTTTTT.

V usage is TRBV10-3 and J usage is TRBJ2-5; D call uncertain. CDR3 size: 14 residues. The V gene's germline CDR1 is ENHRY and CDR2 SYGVKD. With 2 bases removed from V and 5 bases from J, the gap between germline ends came to 12 bases. CDR3 sequence: CAISEPGSRETQYF. Here the CDR3 DNA reads TGTGCCATCAGTGAGCCGGGTTCCCGGGAGACCCAGTACTTC.

The chain carries TRBV6-6 and TRBJ1-1, with a weak D call TRBD1 (5 bases). Germline V CDR1 and CDR2: MNHNY, SVGAGI (reference sequence). There are 12 residues in the CDR3. Trimming left V 6 bases short and J 7 bases short, with 12 bases between. The CDR3 DNA reads TGTGCCAGCAGCTCCGGGGGGGTTGAAGCTTTCTTT. Translating it yields CASSSGGVEAFF.

This chain joins TRBV9 and TRBJ2-2; 11 bases match TRBD2. This CDR3 is built from 16 residues. Germline CDR1 SGDLS, CDR2 YYNGEE. The V and J ends lost 4 bases and 5 bases, in that order; junction bases with no gene match: 7. CDR3 bases: TGTGCCAGCAGCACCGTAGCGGGGGGGCAAACCGGGGAGCTGTTTTTT. Its translation is CASSTVAGGQTGELFF.